This T cell receptor (beta chain) was identified in a study of blood T cell repertoires in COVID-19. Study in general: The samples span acute and convalescent COVID-19 from the United States, Italy and Spain.

Authors' methods: Amplification of reference gene primers was used by the study to estimate nucleated cell counts. Assay used: immunoSEQ multiplex PCR; TCRdb lists only in-frame clones, some missing. V, J and clone size are taken as reported in that table, and D and trimming were inferred from the DNA itself. Here the sample spans approximately 400,000 clones, 81% being singletons. The CDR3 is 13 amino acids. V dropped 0 bases and J dropped 6 bases, with 7 bases sitting between them. Per germline, CDR1 KGHSH and CDR2 LQKENI. Sample: peripheral blood. The chain is built from TRBV18 and TRBJ2-3; TRBD2 might be the D (5 bases). The origin of this receptor is a human donor with acute or convalescent COVID-19. The donor label of this sample is uncertain. The CDR3 region has the DNA TGTGCCAGCTCACCACCGAGGGCGGATACGCAGTATTTT. Its protein is CASSPPRADTQYF.